This T cell receptor beta chain was documented in a study of cytomegalovirus exposure and HLA in healthy donors. Study-level information: As an earlier analysis found, some 170 million T cells yielded 117 million unique TCR beta sequences. Study findings and constraints: For presence/absence analyses, sequencing depth was assumed to be roughly uniform across donors.

The donors, nominally healthy at sampling, likely had unrecorded immune exposures. A multiplex PCR was run with 60 Vbeta primers and 13 Jbeta primers. TCRdb keeps only in-frame clones here, not all; method: immunoSEQ multiplex PCR. The data show around 150,000 clones, about 75% seen once. The length of the CDR3 is 12 residues. Germline CDR1 MDHEN, CDR2 SYDVKM. V lost 1 base and J 10 bases, leaving 8 bases between the germline ends. Points on this clone: Its antigen is undetermined.

Sequencing was carried out using PBMCs. The origin of this receptor is a male donor in good health and CMV-seronegative. The V call is TRBV28, the J call TRBJ2-1, with a possible D match to TRBD1 (5 bases). CDR3 sequence (DNA): TGTGCCAGCAGTTTATCCCCAGGGGAGCAGTTCTTC. Protein sequence: CASSLSPGEQFF.